Reported below is one T cell receptor (beta chain). There is no known antigen for this receptor. Base qualities were left out, and no much larger clone turns up one base away. The CDR3 runs 14 amino acids, cysteine and phenylalanine included. Only the CDR3 portion is preserved as DNA: 42 bases, with reading frame beginning at the first base. V is shortened by 3 bases, J by 1 base, and the region joining them spans 10 bases. CDR1 and CDR2 are read off the germline V gene as SGHRS and YFSETQ. At diagnosis, tumor, uninvolved tumor-adjacent lung and peripheral blood were collected and then preserved as a mix of FFPE and fresh-frozen material. Blood samples were analyzed as peripheral blood mononuclear cells for TCR repertoire profiling. These data originate in a study of T cells in localized non-small cell lung cancer (dated by TCRdb to the early 2020s). The study in broad terms: The study analyzed T cell repertoires of 200 to 300 early-stage NSCLC patients, comparing tumors and uninvolved tumor-adjacent lungs. Of the NSCLC patients, fewer than 150 were male and roughly 110 were female, and the mean age was approximately 66 years. The cohort was made up of hundreds of treatment-naive NSCLC patients whose localized lung tumors had been resected. Study-level results and caveats: Multi-region tumor sequencing was not performed, so intratumor heterogeneity could not be excluded. Longer overall survival was associated with higher T cell density in blood, whereas shorter survival was associated with higher clonality in adjacent lung. Uninvolved tumor-adjacent lung showed the highest T cell clonality, higher than tumor, which suggests more focused antigenic responses in the uninvolved tumor-adjacent lung. A median of roughly 60 of the top 100 tumor clones turned up in the paired uninvolved adjacent lung, and 25 to 35 of those clones also ranked among the top 100 of that same adjacent lung. Because the study design was exploratory, TCR variables were selected using unadjusted p-values without false-discovery rate correction.

The immunoSEQ Assay was used to sequence TCR beta CDR3 regions from DNA. As for the authors' bioinformatics: To compute T cell density, TCR beta template counts were normalized to usable DNA, which was estimated by amplifying housekeeping genes. Richness was estimated with the preseqR package, extrapolating to 400,000 templates for PBMC samples and 120,000 templates for tissue samples. Clonality was taken to be one minus Pielou's evenness. Tissue-enriched TCRs were identified through differential abundance testing performed on productive amino-acid clonotypes, with a minimum total count of 5 and an alpha of 0.1. Repertoire overlap between compartments was quantified with the Jaccard Index and Morisita Overlap Index. GLIPH grouped TCR beta CDR3s together with public tetramer-defined viral CDR3s, and a viral motif had to include at least three viral sequences and also show V-gene enrichment. Here the immuneACCESS table is served through TCRdb, limited to in-frame sequences with V and J called. Missing clones are a known gap in these copies; in checked studies unresolved V genes cover under half, and the rest lacks a known reason. V and J calls plus clone size are reproduced from that table; the DNA served to infer D and trimming. This sample lists 12,000 to 15,000 clones; around 81% were detected once. The biggest ten clones account for 3.5% to 4.5% of the sample.

The input for sequencing was peripheral blood, taken before any cancer treatment. The clonotype was recovered from a female donor of 60 years or more with stage I squamous cell lung carcinoma. The rearranged chain carries TRBV5-1 and TRBJ1-1, with no reliable assignment of the D segment. The base sequence is TGCGCCAGCAGCTCCCAGGTTGAGAACACTGAAGCTTTCTTT. This encodes CASSSQVENTEAFF.